The clone carrying this TCR beta chain was recorded at least ten times. Its cognate antigen is unknown. This entry comes from a study of T cells in Graves' hyperthyroidism and ophthalmopathy. The study, taken as a whole, reports: Most expanded thyroid clonotypes above 0.001 recurred in blood.

Amplification of TCR beta CDR3 regions was performed using RNA transcripts as template. When the TCR CDR3 underwent first-round RT-PCR, the HTBI primer set was used. Via MiXCR, TCRdb re-called the multiplex PCR reads, giving one row per CDR3 protein. The sample includes fewer than 900,000 distinct CDR3 sequences, approximately 19% seen only once; the top ten take around 15%. The patients, who ranged from 18 to 65 in age, presented with newly diagnosed hyperthyroidism lasting under 2 months. Clinicians diagnosed patients from clinical symptoms, serum thyroxine and TRAb, thyroid ultrasound and orbital computed tomography. It was at first hyperthyroidism diagnosis, before any ophthalmopathy symptoms, that the blood sample was taken. Germline V gene lookup returns CDR1 SEHNR and CDR2 FQNEAQ (reference sequence). The CDR3 extends over 13 amino acids. With V trimmed by 6 bases and J by 3 bases, 4 bases remained unmatched.

The sequence derives from a woman in her fifties or sixties with Graves' hyperthyroidism that later progressed to Graves' ophthalmopathy. The sequenced sample consisted of blood. The V call is TRBV7-9, the J call TRBJ1-2; 7 bases agree with TRBD1. In DNA, the CDR3 is TGTGCCAGCAGGCCCGACAGGGACTATGGCTACACCTTC. It specifies CASRPDRDYGYTF.